This T cell receptor beta chain came from a study of blood T cell repertoires in COVID-19. The wider study: Samples representing acute and convalescent COVID-19 were sourced from the United States, Italy and Spain. T cells, B-cell-depleted T cells, or PBMCs supplied cDNA or gDNA.

Trimming pared 7 bases from V and 4 bases from J, leaving 23 bases between. Germline loops: CDR1 SNHLY, CDR2 FYNNEI. The CDR3 is 16 amino acids. How the authors handled the data: Amplification of reference gene primers provided the estimated nucleated cell counts. The protocol was immunoSEQ multiplex PCR, while the TCRdb copy is restricted to in-frame clones and leaves out a portion. V and J calls and clone size follow that table, whereas D and trimming were derived from the DNA. The table shows some 290,000 clones, with nearly 90% occurring only once. This TCR derives from a woman aged 25 to 39 with COVID-19, enrolled during active disease. The chain employs TRBV2 and TRBJ2-7; weak D call: TRBD2 (6 bases). The sequenced material came from peripheral blood. The CDR3 sequence is CASNPSVGTPSYEQYF. DNA for the CDR3: TGTGCCAGCAATCCTTCCGTTGGGACTCCTTCTTACGAGCAGTACTTC.